The 16 T cell receptor beta chains listed next were all sequenced from one sample in a study of shared clonotypes between healthy human individuals. Measured with immunoSEQ multiplex PCR; TCRdb has only the in-frame clones, and not every one. The sample consists of some 2,500,000 clones, approximately 93% of them appearing once. The sample taken for sequencing was naive CD4+ T cells from PBMCs. As to subset: CD45RA+ positively selected. All receptors come from a man aged 18 to 29 in good health. Some clones in this sample may be carry-over from other donors' samples.

The count of this clone is one. The rearrangement joins TRBV15 to TRBJ2-7; 8 bases align to TRBD2. The V segment lost 4 bases and the J segment 2 bases; nucleotides outside the gene matches: 7. In germline, CDR1 is LNHNV, CDR2 YYDKDF (reference sequence). This CDR3 region has 15 residues. The CDR3 reads CATSTGLEVTYEQYF. In DNA form, the CDR3 reads TGTGCCACCAGCACGGGACTAGAAGTCACCTACGAGCAGTACTTC.

V is TRBV2 and J is TRBJ1-5, with unresolved D. This CDR3 is built from 15 residues. Germline assignment: CDR1 SNHLY and CDR2 FYNNEI. V dropped 6 bases and J dropped 1 base, with 13 bases sitting between them. The DNA for the CDR3 is TGTGCCAGCAGGAGAGGGTTGGGCAGCAATCAGCCCCAGCATTTT. Encoded protein: CASRRGLGSNQPQHF.

This clone has more than one count but fewer than ten. The chain's CDR3 is CASSLDRPWEETQYF. The CDR3 DNA is TGCGCCAGCAGCTTGGACAGGCCCTGGGAGGAGACCCAGTACTTC. V is TRBV5-1 and J is TRBJ2-5; D is perhaps TRBD1 or TRBD2 (5 bases each). Trimming removed 0 bases from V and 5 bases from J, with 14 bases in between. CDR3 length: 15 amino acids. The germline gives CDR1 SGHRS, CDR2 YFSETQ.

The sample holds one count of this clone. The rearrangement joins TRBV7-2 to TRBJ1-1; no reliable D call. The CDR3 consists of 14 residues. Germline V lookup: CDR1 SGHTA, CDR2 FQGNSA. Trimming pared 2 bases from V and 4 bases from J, leaving 11 bases between. The CDR3 coding sequence is TGTGCCAGCAGCTTACCTGGGGTCGGCACTGAAGCTTTCTTT. This translates into CASSLPGVGTEAFF. The full variable domain, rest sourced from reference TRBV7-2 and TRBJ1-1, is GAGVSQSPSNKVTEKGKDVELRCDPISGHTALYWYRQSLGQGLEFLIYFQGNSAPDKSGLPSDRFSAERTGGSVSTLTIQRTQQEDSAVYLCASSLPGVGTEAFFGQGTRLTVV.

The chain couples TRBV7-9 to TRBJ1-1; no reliable D call. This CDR3 spans 14 amino acids. Deletions cut 0 bases from V and 3 bases from J, with 8 bases between. The germline CDR1 and CDR2 sequences are SEHNR and FQNEAQ (reference sequence). CDR3 region: CASSLAQRDTEAFF. In DNA form, the CDR3 reads TGTGCCAGCAGCTTAGCGCAGAGGGACACTGAAGCTTTCTTT.

The chain is built from TRBV5-3 and TRBJ2-1, with TRBD2 identical over 8 bases. TRBV5-3 is identified as an open reading frame with a role that is uncertain. V lost 6 bases to trimming and J lost 10 bases; unmatched junction nucleotides: 12. The CDR3 contains 14 residues. The CDR3 region has the DNA TGTGCCAGAACCAGACTAGCGCGGGTTCGGGAGCAGTTCTTC. This codes for CARTRLARVREQFF.

The chain links TRBV30 to TRBJ2-7, with 8 nucleotides matching TRBD2. J lost 2 bases, V lost 0 bases, and 9 bases had no gene match. CDR1 GTSNPN and CDR2 SVGIG come from the germline V gene (reference sequence). This CDR3 spans 16 amino acids. CDR3 in amino acids: CAWSVRGLAGAYEQYF. The CDR3 DNA reads TGTGCCTGGAGTGTACGCGGGCTAGCGGGTGCCTACGAGCAGTACTTC.

V usage is TRBV9 and J usage is TRBJ2-3; D ambiguous. V was trimmed by 4 bases and J by 2 bases, leaving 5 bases between them. The length of the CDR3 is 12 residues. Germline loops: CDR1 SGDLS, CDR2 YYNGEE. The CDR3 coding sequence is TGTGCCAGCAGCCGCAACACAGATACGCAGTATTTT. Translation gives CASSRNTDTQYF.

This clone was seen only once. The same CDR3 also results from other DNA sequences found in this sample. This sequence joins TRBV5-1 and TRBJ1-5; TRBD1 is a possible D gene (5 bases). Germline-derived CDR1 and CDR2 are SGHRS and YFSETQ. The CDR3 spans 15 residues. The V gene lost 2 bases and the J gene lost 1 base, with 10 bases spanning the gap. CDR3 DNA sequence: TGCGCCAGCAGCTTAGAGGGGACGAGCAATCAGCCCCAGCATTTT. Translated: CASSLEGTSNQPQHF.

The V and J genes are TRBV6-1 and TRBJ2-1; D uncertain. Germline V gene sequence: CDR1 MNHNS, CDR2 SASEGT. V was pared by 0 bases and J by 0 bases, with 9 bases between. The CDR3 has 16 amino acids. This CDR3 reads CASSEAAVRSYNEQFF. In DNA form, the CDR3 reads TGTGCCAGCAGTGAAGCGGCGGTCCGCTCCTACAATGAGCAGTTCTTC.

The V call is TRBV19, the J call TRBJ2-7, with D possibly TRBD1 on 6 matching bases. The ends were cut back, 6 bases at V and 4 bases at J, with 22 bases in the middle. This CDR3 region has 16 residues. CDR1 and CDR2 from the germline V gene are LNHDA and SQIVND (reference sequence). In DNA, the CDR3 is TGTGCCAGTAGCACAAGGGGGACAAGGAGGATATACGAGCAGTACTTC. It encodes CASSTRGTRRIYEQYF.

The chain is built from TRBV4-3 and TRBJ2-7, with 8 bases that match TRBD2. This CDR3 spans 16 amino acids. The junction had 6 bases not matched to a gene; V was cut back by 0 bases and J by 2 bases. Germline V gives CDR1 LGHNA, CDR2 YSLEER. CDR3 loop: CASSQDHSGKTYEQYF. The DNA of the CDR3 is TGCGCCAGCAGCCAAGATCATAGCGGGAAGACCTACGAGCAGTACTTC.

This chain joins TRBV28 and TRBJ2-2; D perhaps matches TRBD2 (5 bases). The V gene's germline CDR1 is MDHEN and CDR2 SYDVKM. The CDR3 totals 12 residues. The germline V and J ends were trimmed by 7 bases and 9 bases, with 12 bases remaining between them. CDR3 in DNA: TGTGCCAGCACGGGCGGGCCCCGGGAGCTGTTTTTT. Residues: CASTGGPRELFF.

This chain links TRBV6-1 with TRBJ1-4, with D perhaps matching TRBD1 (5 bases). This CDR3 comprises 15 residues. Germline V gives CDR1 MNHNS, CDR2 SASEGT. V lost 3 bases to trimming and J lost 6 bases, with 14 bases between them. The CDR3 DNA follows: TGTGCCAGCAGTGAGATTCCGGGACTGCATGAAAAACTGTTTTTT. Translating it yields CASSEIPGLHEKLFF.

This chain uses TRBV5-1 with TRBJ2-7; D unclear. The CDR3 runs to 15 residues. The germline CDR1 and CDR2 sequences are SGHRS and YFSETQ. Trimming pared 0 bases from V and 2 bases from J, leaving 12 bases between. The CDR3 loop is CASSLDGSGAYEQYF. The CDR3 region has the DNA TGCGCCAGCAGCTTGGATGGGTCTGGTGCCTACGAGCAGTACTTC. The full variable domain, its missing parts supplied by reference TRBV5-1 and TRBJ2-7, is KAGVTQTPRYLIKTRGQQVTLSCSPISGHRSVSWYQQTPGQGLQFLFEYFSETQRNKGNFPGRFSGRQFSNSRSEMNVSTLELGDSALYLCASSLDGSGAYEQYFGPGTRLTVT.

The count of this clone is one. CDR3 nucleotide sequence: TGTGCCAGCAGCTTAGGGGAAGGGGCAGATACGCAGTATTTT. Its protein is CASSLGEGADTQYF. This chain uses TRBV7-7 with TRBJ2-3; tentative D call: TRBD1 (5 bases). CDR1 and CDR2 (germline): SSHAT, FNYEAQ (reference sequence). The V gene lost 1 base and the J gene lost 4 bases, with 9 bases spanning the gap. The CDR3 totals 14 residues.